This T cell receptor (beta chain) was observed in a study of long-term antiretroviral therapy in people with HIV. The immunoSEQ assay was v3.0, run at survey level. Sequencing was performed with immunoSEQ multiplex PCR; in TCRdb, only in-frame clones are kept and a portion is missing. Of roughly 28,000 clones listed, around 90% were seen once; the top ten hold roughly 4%. Study-wide results and limits: The data indicate that diversity increased after ART but remained below transplant donor controls. HIV repertoires spanned narrower CDR3 length ranges than controls. Repertoire dominance by clones expanded before ART was seen at all time points.

In germline, CDR1 is MNHNY, CDR2 SVGAGI (reference sequence). The CDR3 spans 14 residues. Trimming took 6 bases from V and 7 from J, leaving 13 bases between them. Concerning this clone itself: The antigen is undetermined.

The TCR sequence derives from a woman aged 35 to 49 with HIV. The chain recombines TRBV6-6 with TRBJ1-6; D possibly corresponds to TRBD1 (5 bases). The sample in question was unsorted PBMCs, obtained 5.2 years after starting antiretroviral therapy. The DNA of the CDR3 is TGTGCCAGCAGGGACCCAGGGTACAATTCACCCCTCCACTTT. Its translation is CASRDPGYNSPLHF.